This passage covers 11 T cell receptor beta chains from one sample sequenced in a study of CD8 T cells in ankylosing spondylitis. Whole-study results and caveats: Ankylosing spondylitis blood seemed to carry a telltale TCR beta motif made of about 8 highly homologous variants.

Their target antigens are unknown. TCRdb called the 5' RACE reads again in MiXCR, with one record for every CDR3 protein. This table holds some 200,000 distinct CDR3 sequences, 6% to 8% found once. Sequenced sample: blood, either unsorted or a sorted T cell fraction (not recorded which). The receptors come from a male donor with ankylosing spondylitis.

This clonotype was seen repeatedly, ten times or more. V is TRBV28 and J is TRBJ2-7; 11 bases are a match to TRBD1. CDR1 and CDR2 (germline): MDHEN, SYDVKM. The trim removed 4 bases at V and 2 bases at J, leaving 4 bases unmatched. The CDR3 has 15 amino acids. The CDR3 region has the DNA TGTGCCAGCAGTTCAAGGACAGGGGGCCCCTACGAGCAGTACTTC. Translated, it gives CASSSRTGGPYEQYF.

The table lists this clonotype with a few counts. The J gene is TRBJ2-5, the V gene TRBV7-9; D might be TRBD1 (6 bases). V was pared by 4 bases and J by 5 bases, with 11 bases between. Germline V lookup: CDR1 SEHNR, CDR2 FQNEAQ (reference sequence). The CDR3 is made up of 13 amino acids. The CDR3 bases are TGTGCCAGCAGCTCGGGACAAGGGGAGACCCAGTACTTC. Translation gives CASSSGQGETQYF.

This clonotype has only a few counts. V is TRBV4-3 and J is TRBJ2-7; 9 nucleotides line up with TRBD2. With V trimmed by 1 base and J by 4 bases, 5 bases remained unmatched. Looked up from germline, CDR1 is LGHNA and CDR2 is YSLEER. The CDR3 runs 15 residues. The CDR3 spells CASSQGGGRGYEQYF. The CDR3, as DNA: TGCGCCAGCAGCCAAGGGGGCGGGAGGGGATACGAGCAGTACTTC.

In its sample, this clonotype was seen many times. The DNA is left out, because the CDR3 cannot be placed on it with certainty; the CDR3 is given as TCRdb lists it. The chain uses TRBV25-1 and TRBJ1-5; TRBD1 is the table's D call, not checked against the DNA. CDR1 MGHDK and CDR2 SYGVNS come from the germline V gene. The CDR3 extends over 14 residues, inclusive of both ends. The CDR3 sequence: CASSDGGIHLCQHF.

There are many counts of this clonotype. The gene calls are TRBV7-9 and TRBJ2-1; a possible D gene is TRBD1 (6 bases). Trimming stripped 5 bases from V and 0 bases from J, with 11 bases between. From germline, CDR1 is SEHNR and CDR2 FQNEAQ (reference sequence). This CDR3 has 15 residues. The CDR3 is CASSPRGSSYNEQFF. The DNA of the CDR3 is TGTGCCAGCAGCCCTAGGGGGTCCTCCTACAATGAGCAGTTCTTC. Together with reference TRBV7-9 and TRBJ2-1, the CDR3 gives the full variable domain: DTGVSQNPRHKITKRGQNVTFRCDPISEHNRLYWYRQTLGQGPEFLTYFQNEAQLEKSRLLSDRFSAERPKGSFSTLEIQRTEQGDSAMYLCASSPRGSSYNEQFFGPGTRLTVL.

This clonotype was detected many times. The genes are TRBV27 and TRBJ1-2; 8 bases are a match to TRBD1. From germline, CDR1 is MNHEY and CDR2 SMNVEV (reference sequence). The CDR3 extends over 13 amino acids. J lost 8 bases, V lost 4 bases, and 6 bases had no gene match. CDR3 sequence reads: CASSSRTGLGYTF. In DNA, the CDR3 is TGTGCCAGCAGTTCCCGGACAGGGCTAGGCTACACCTTC.

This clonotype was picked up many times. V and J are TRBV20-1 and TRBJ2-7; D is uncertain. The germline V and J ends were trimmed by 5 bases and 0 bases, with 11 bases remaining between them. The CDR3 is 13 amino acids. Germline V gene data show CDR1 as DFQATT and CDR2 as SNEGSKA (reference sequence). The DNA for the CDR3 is TGCAGTGCTGAGCCAAAGAGCTCCTACGAGCAGTACTTC. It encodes CSAEPKSSYEQYF.

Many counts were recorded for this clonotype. CDR3 in amino acids: CSVEESQGAADTQYF. CDR3 DNA: TGCAGCGTTGAAGAGAGTCAGGGGGCTGCAGATACGCAGTATTTT. The rearrangement uses TRBV29-1 and TRBJ2-3; 8 bases fit TRBD1. This CDR3 contains 15 residues. After removal of 0 bases from V and 4 bases from J, the junction contained 6 bases not matched to a gene. Per the germline V gene, CDR1 is SQVTM and CDR2 is ANQGSEA.

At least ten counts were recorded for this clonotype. In DNA, the CDR3 is TGTGCCAGCAGTTCTATCTATGGCTACACCTTC. It encodes CASSSIYGYTF. This sequence joins TRBV6-5 and TRBJ1-2; unclear D gene. V shed 4 bases and J shed 4 bases, with 4 bases lying between them. The CDR3 runs to 11 residues. Germline CDR1 and CDR2: MNHEY and SVGAGI.

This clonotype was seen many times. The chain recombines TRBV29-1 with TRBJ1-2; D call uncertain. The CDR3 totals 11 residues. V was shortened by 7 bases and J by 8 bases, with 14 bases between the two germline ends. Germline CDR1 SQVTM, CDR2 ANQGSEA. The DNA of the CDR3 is TGCAGCGCCCGTGAGTCCTGGGGCTACACCTTC. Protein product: CSARESWGYTF.

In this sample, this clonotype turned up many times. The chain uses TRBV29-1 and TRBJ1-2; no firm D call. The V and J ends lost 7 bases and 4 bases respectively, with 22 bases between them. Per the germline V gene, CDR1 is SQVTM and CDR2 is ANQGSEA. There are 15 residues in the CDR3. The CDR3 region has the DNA TGCAGCGCTTCAGCCACGCGGTTAGGGCTCTATGGCTACACCTTC. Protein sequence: CSASATRLGLYGYTF.